The rows below give T cell receptor beta chains drawn from one sample of a study of T cell responses to AZD1222 COVID-19 vaccine. Assay: immunoSEQ multiplex PCR; the TCRdb copy retains only in-frame clones and omits some. Of 100,000 to 150,000 clones listed, more than 75% are singletons. The sample here was peripheral blood, taken 28 days after the second AZD1222 dose. The source of these receptors is an adult who received the AZD1222 COVID-19 vaccine. Each CDR3 is given with its conserved first and last residue. A D gene is named only where the DNA matches it firmly. Size is stated for part of the rows, as once, few or many counts, or as a class when the clone is expanded.

v_call	cdr3_length	j_call	clone_size	d_call	cdr3_aa	cdr3_nt
TRBV18	14	TRBJ2-1	NA	NA	CASSPPGSYNEQFF	TGTGCCAGCTCACCACCGGGAAGCTACAATGAGCAGTTCTTC
TRBV11-2	11	TRBJ1-1	once	NA	CASSLVPEAFF	TGTGCCAGCAGCTTAGTTCCTGAAGCTTTCTTT
TRBV4-1	15	TRBJ2-6	once	NA	CASSRGGSGANVLTF	TGCGCCAGCAGCCGCGGCGGGTCAGGGGCCAACGTCCTGACTTTC
TRBV2	14	TRBJ2-3	once	TRBD2	CASGQAGVRDTQYF	TGTGCCAGCGGCCAAGCGGGAGTGCGGGATACGCAGTATTTT
TRBV27	17	TRBJ1-6	NA	TRBD1	CASRQQGFSSYNSPLHF	TGTGCCAGCAGGCAACAGGGGTTCAGCTCCTATAATTCACCCCTCCACTTT
TRBV28	12	TRBJ1-2	NA	NA	CASSRALYGYTF	TGTGCCAGCAGTCGGGCCCTCTATGGCTACACCTTC
TRBV5-1	13	TRBJ2-1	NA	TRBD1	CASSLARDRGSFF	TGCGCCAGCAGCTTGGCCAGGGACAGGGGTAGTTTCTTC
TRBV2	14	TRBJ1-5	NA	TRBD1	CASSDRGLDQPQHF	TGTGCCAGCTCGGACAGGGGACTAGATCAGCCCCAGCATTTT
TRBV9	19	TRBJ2-3	NA	TRBD2	CASSVETSGSRGITDTQYF	TGTGCCAGCAGCGTAGAAACTAGCGGGAGTAGGGGAATCACAGATACGCAGTATTTT
TRBV18	17	TRBJ2-1	NA	NA	CASSPPGGTANYNEQFF	TGTGCCAGCTCACCACCCGGCGGGACCGCAAACTACAATGAGCAGTTCTTC
TRBV27	14	TRBJ1-6	NA	TRBD1	CASSWGTANSPLHF	TGTGCCAGCAGTTGGGGGACAGCTAATTCACCCCTCCACTTT
TRBV6-2/TRBV6-3	19	TRBJ1-2	NA	NA	CASSLRSGQDRRPPYGYTF	TGTGCCAGCAGCCTTAGGTCTGGTCAGGATCGTCGGCCGCCCTATGGCTACACCTTC
TRBV19	15	TRBJ2-3	NA	NA	CASSIGRQPLDTQYF	TGTGCCAGTAGTATCGGTCGGCAGCCCCTCGATACGCAGTATTTT
TRBV6-2/TRBV6-3	15	TRBJ1-3	NA	NA	CASSYGRASGNTIYF	TGTGCCAGCAGTTACGGGCGGGCCTCTGGAAACACCATATATTTT
TRBV11-1	12	TRBJ2-1	NA	NA	CASSLSTEEQFF	TGTGCCAGCAGCTTGTCGACAGAAGAGCAGTTCTTC
TRBV5-1	15	TRBJ2-3	NA	NA	CASSFAESSTDTQYF	TGCGCCAGCAGCTTCGCAGAGTCTAGCACAGATACGCAGTATTTT
TRBV19	15	TRBJ2-2	few	TRBD2	CASSISTSGGGELFF	TGTGCCAGTAGTATAAGCACTAGCGGAGGCGGGGAGCTGTTTTTT
TRBV30	14	TRBJ1-2	NA	NA	CAWSRKGNNYGYTF	TGTGCCTGGAGTAGGAAGGGCAACAACTATGGCTACACCTTC
TRBV6-5	16	TRBJ2-7	once	NA	CASSSSHLRTFYEQYF	TGTGCCAGCAGTTCCTCACACCTCCGGACTTTCTACGAGCAGTACTTC
TRBV9	17	TRBJ2-3	NA	NA	CASSPPWVARGTDTQYF	TGTGCCAGCAGCCCTCCGTGGGTAGCACGCGGCACAGATACGCAGTATTTT
TRBV5-1	14	TRBJ1-2	NA	NA	CASRLQDRNYGYTF	TGCGCCAGCAGATTACAGGACAGAAACTATGGCTACACCTTC
TRBV6-5	14	TRBJ2-1	once	TRBD1	CASRNRGGYNEQFF	TGTGCCAGCAGAAACAGGGGTGGCTACAATGAGCAGTTCTTC
TRBV6-5	13	TRBJ2-7	NA	TRBD1	CATVWTGINEQYF	TGTGCCACAGTGTGGACAGGGATCAACGAGCAGTACTTC